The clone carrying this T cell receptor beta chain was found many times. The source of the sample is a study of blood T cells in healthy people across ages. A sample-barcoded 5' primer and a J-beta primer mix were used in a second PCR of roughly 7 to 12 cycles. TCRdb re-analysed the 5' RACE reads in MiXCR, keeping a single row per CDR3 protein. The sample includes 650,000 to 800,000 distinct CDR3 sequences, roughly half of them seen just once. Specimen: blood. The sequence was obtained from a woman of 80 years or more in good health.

The chain's CDR3 is CSATGPSSEEQYF. In DNA form, the CDR3 reads TGCAGTGCTACGGGGCCTTCGAGTGAGGAGCAGTACTTC. This chain links TRBV20-1 with TRBJ2-7, with D possibly called TRBD1 or TRBD2 (5 bases each). Germline CDR1 is DFQATT and CDR2 is SNEGSKA (reference sequence). The ends were cut back, 4 bases at V and 7 bases at J, with 17 bases in the middle. CDR3 length: 13 amino acids.